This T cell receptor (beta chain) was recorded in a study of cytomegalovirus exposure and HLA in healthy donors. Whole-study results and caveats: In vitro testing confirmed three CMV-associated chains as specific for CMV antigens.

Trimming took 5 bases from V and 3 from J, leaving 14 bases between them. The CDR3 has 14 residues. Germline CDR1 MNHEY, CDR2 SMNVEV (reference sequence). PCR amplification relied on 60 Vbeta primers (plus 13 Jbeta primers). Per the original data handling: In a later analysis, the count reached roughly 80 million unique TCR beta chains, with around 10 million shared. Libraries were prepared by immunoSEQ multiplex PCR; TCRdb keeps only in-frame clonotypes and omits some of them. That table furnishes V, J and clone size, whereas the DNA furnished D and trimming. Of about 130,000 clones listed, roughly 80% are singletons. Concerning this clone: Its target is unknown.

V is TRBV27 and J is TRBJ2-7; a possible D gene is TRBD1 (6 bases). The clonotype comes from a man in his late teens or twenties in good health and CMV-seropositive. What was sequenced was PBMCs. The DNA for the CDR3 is TGTGCCAGCAGTCCAGGGACAAATAACTACGAGCAGTACTTC. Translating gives CASSPGTNNYEQYF.